A single sample is the source of the 18 T cell receptor beta chains below, sequenced in a study of control samples from healthy donors and cancer patients. TCRdb's copy holds only in-frame clones and misses some; the assay was immunoSEQ multiplex PCR. The data contain over 85,000 clones, approximately 88% of them singletons. Material: PBMCs. The source of these receptors is a man between 65 and 85 years old with lung cancer.

The V call is TRBV6-6, the J call TRBJ2-7; perhaps TRBD2 as D (6 bases). The CDR3 runs to 15 residues. V lost 6 bases and J lost 2, with 17 bases in between. Germline values: CDR1 MNHNY, CDR2 SVGAGI (reference sequence). The CDR3 protein is CASSRSSGETYEQYF. The CDR3 nucleotides are TGTGCCAGCAGCCGCTCCTCGGGGGAAACCTACGAGCAGTACTTC.

This clone was seen only once. The chain employs TRBV7-9 and TRBJ2-7, with 10 bases fitting TRBD1. V was clipped by 10 bases and J by 4 bases; unmatched bases: 7. The CDR3 runs to 13 residues. The germline V gene encodes CDR1 SEHNR and CDR2 FQNEAQ (reference sequence). CDR3 region: CATRDRGIYEQYF. The CDR3 nucleotides read TGTGCCACCAGGGACAGGGGAATATACGAGCAGTACTTC.

This clone has more than one count but fewer than ten. The chain links TRBV28 to TRBJ1-6; 9 bases are a match to TRBD1. This CDR3 has 12 residues. Losses at the gene ends were 4 bases for V and 17 bases for J; bases not matched to a gene: 6. Germline V gene sequence: CDR1 MDHEN, CDR2 SYDVKM. CDR3 DNA: TGTGCCAGCAGTTACCGGGACAGGGCTATCCACTTT. This gives the protein CASSYRDRAIHF.

The gene calls are TRBV19 and TRBJ1-3, with D tentatively TRBD1 (6 bases). V shed 4 bases and J shed 0 bases, with 10 bases lying between them. The CDR3 extends over 15 amino acids. Germline CDR1 reads LNHDA; CDR2 reads SQIVND (reference sequence). CDR3 protein: CASSRTAFSGNTIYF. DNA of the CDR3: TGTGCCAGTAGTAGGACAGCGTTCTCTGGAAACACCATATATTTT.

The genes are TRBV30 and TRBJ1-4; D perhaps matches TRBD1 (5 bases). Germline-derived CDR1 and CDR2 are GTSNPN and SVGIG (reference sequence). V lost 1 base, J lost 7 bases, and 13 bases lay in between. This CDR3 comprises 14 residues. The CDR3 DNA is TGTGCCTGGAGTGGTGGCGGGGGTGGTGAAAAACTGTTTTTT. Its protein product is CAWSGGGGGEKLFF. Complete variable domain (other parts from reference TRBV30 and TRBJ1-4): SQTIHQWPATLVQPVGSPLSLECTVEGTSNPNLYWYRQAAGRGLQLLFYSVGIGQISSEVPQNLSASRPQDRQFILSSKKLLLSDSGFYLCAWSGGGGGEKLFFGSGTQLSVL.

The chain joins TRBV2 to TRBJ2-5, with TRBD1 matching 8 bases. The length of the CDR3 is 15 residues. Germline V gives CDR1 SNHLY, CDR2 FYNNEI. Germline trimming cut 6 bases from V and 5 bases from J; bases unmatched to any gene: 11. CDR3: CASRDGTGVGETQYF. As DNA, the CDR3 is TGTGCCAGCAGGGACGGGACAGGTGTGGGGGAGACCCAGTACTTC.

The chain recombines TRBV5-6 with TRBJ1-5; no reliable D call. V lost 2 bases and J lost 7, with 10 bases in between. The germline gives CDR1 SGHDT, CDR2 YYEEEE. The CDR3 is 13 amino acids. CDR3 in DNA: TGTGCCAGCAGCTTTGACCCGTTCCAGCCCCAGCATTTT. Protein sequence: CASSFDPFQPQHF.

The J gene is TRBJ1-4, the V gene TRBV3-1 (or the pseudogene TRBV3-2); D unresolved. Trimming stripped 0 bases from V and 8 bases from J, with 19 bases between. This CDR3 has 17 amino acids. The germline V gene has CDR1 LGHDT and CDR2 YNNKEL (reference sequence). The CDR3 is CASSQDGITPLGEKLFF. The CDR3 coding sequence is TGTGCCAGCAGCCAAGATGGCATAACACCCCTCGGGGAAAAACTGTTTTTT.

The V and J genes are TRBV30 and TRBJ1-2, with D maybe TRBD1 (6 bases). The germline gives CDR1 GTSNPN, CDR2 SVGIG (reference sequence). V was clipped by 0 bases and J by 6 bases, with 11 bases between them. The CDR3 consists of 13 residues. The CDR3 sequence is CAWSVRGRNGYTF. The CDR3 region has the DNA TGTGCCTGGAGTGTACGGGGGCGAAATGGCTACACCTTC. Drawing the rest from reference TRBV30 and TRBJ1-2, the complete variable domain is SQTIHQWPATLVQPVGSPLSLECTVEGTSNPNLYWYRQAAGRGLQLLFYSVGIGQISSEVPQNLSASRPQDRQFILSSKKLLLSDSGFYLCAWSVRGRNGYTFGSGTRLTVV.

This chain links TRBV10-2 with TRBJ1-5, with D maybe TRBD1 (6 bases). In germline, CDR1 is WSHSY, CDR2 SAAADI. With 3 bases removed from V and 0 bases from J, the gap between germline ends came to 15 bases. This CDR3 comprises 17 residues. DNA of the CDR3: TGCGCCAGCAGTGACCCTGGACAGCTTCATAGCAATCAGCCCCAGCATTTT. It specifies CASSDPGQLHSNQPQHF.

DNA for the CDR3: TGTGCCAGCAGTCGGTCCCCAAACTATGGCTACACCTTC. Protein product: CASSRSPNYGYTF. This chain joins TRBV2 and TRBJ1-2; unclear D gene. The CDR3 covers 13 residues. Germline loops: CDR1 SNHLY, CDR2 FYNNEI. V was trimmed by 5 bases and J by 2 bases, leaving 9 bases between them.

V and J are TRBV10-1 and TRBJ1-2; 7 bases fit TRBD1. Germline CDR1 reads WNHNN; CDR2 reads SYGVQD (reference sequence). This CDR3 contains 21 residues. J was trimmed by 3 bases and V by 11 bases; bases with no gene match: 33. Written as DNA, the CDR3 is TGCGCCCGAGCCCAAAAGGGGACCTGTAGACAGGGAGAGATTCGTGACTATGGCTACACCTTC. It encodes CARAQKGTCRQGEIRDYGYTF.

The V call is TRBV27, the J call TRBJ1-5; tentatively, D is TRBD1 (6 bases). Germline lookup yields CDR1 MNHEY and CDR2 SMNVEV (reference sequence). This CDR3 contains 14 residues. V was cut by 2 bases and J by 3 bases, with 8 bases left in between. The CDR3 bases are TGTGCCAGCAGTTTAGGACAGATCAATCAGCCCCAGCATTTT. Protein: CASSLGQINQPQHF.

This clone was seen a handful of times. The rearrangement uses TRBV7-9 and TRBJ2-7, with no clear D. The CDR3 spans 12 residues. The V end was cut by 5 bases, the J end by 6 bases, with 11 bases between. CDR1 is SEHNR and CDR2 is FQNEAQ in the germline V gene (reference sequence). CDR3 DNA sequence: TGTGCCAGCAGCCCCCTCGGGCCCGAGCAGTACTTC. Translating it yields CASSPLGPEQYF. The full variable domain, completed using reference TRBV7-9 and TRBJ2-7, is DTGVSQNPRHKITKRGQNVTFRCDPISEHNRLYWYRQTLGQGPEFLTYFQNEAQLEKSRLLSDRFSAERPKGSFSTLEIQRTEQGDSAMYLCASSPLGPEQYFGPGTRLTVT.

The chain recombines TRBV3-1 (or the pseudogene TRBV3-2) with TRBJ2-1; 7 nucleotides align to TRBD1. This CDR3 comprises 16 residues. Germline V gives CDR1 LGHDT, CDR2 YNNKEL (reference sequence). V shed 0 bases and J 10 bases; nucleotides not matched to a gene: 12. The CDR3 DNA sequence: TGTGCCAGCAGCCAAGATCCGACAGGGTTTCGTTTGGAGCAGTTCTTC. Its protein product is CASSQDPTGFRLEQFF.

The chain employs TRBV27 and TRBJ1-1; 9 positions match TRBD1. The length of the CDR3 is 16 residues. Germline CDR1 MNHEY, CDR2 SMNVEV (reference sequence). After removal of 6 bases from V and 4 bases from J, the junction contained 12 bases not matched to a gene. In DNA, the CDR3 is TGTGCCAGCAGGGCGTACAGGGGGCAGGGGAGCACTGAAGCTTTCTTT. Translated, it gives CASRAYRGQGSTEAFF.

The V gene is TRBV6-2 or TRBV6-3, the J gene TRBJ2-7, with 7 bases lining up with TRBD2. The trim removed 4 bases at V and 7 bases at J, leaving 1 base unmatched. The CDR3 is 11 residues long. From germline, CDR1 is MNHEY and CDR2 SVGEGT. The CDR3 loop reads CASSLGGEQYF. CDR3 nucleotide sequence: TGTGCCAGCAGTTTGGGGGGGGAGCAGTACTTC.

This chain uses TRBV19 with TRBJ1-5, with 8 nucleotides matching TRBD1. This CDR3 is 17 amino acids long. Germline values: CDR1 LNHDA, CDR2 SQIVND (reference sequence). With 5 bases clipped from V and 1 base from J, the junction kept 10 bases outside the gene matches. The CDR3 DNA reads as TGTGCCAGTAGTTCGTTTTCTACAGGGGGAAGCAATCAGCCCCAGCATTTT. It codes for CASSSFSTGGSNQPQHF.